This TCR beta chain was captured in a study of siplizumab effects on memory and regulatory T cells. Sequencing of each sample assayed around 10^5 TCR templates. Clones were read by immunoSEQ multiplex PCR, and TCRdb kept only the in-frame ones, dropping some. The table includes 95,000 to 100,000 clones, around 90% detected once. About this clone: Antigen unknown.

Overall study results and limits: No assignable naive or memory phenotype existed for roughly 80-95% of proliferating CD4+ or CD8+ clones. Mean Treg-derived proportions of mappable alloreactive CD4+ clones were approximately 69% for siplizumab and less than 35% for controls. A major contribution to the alloresponse seemed to be made by naive T cells, which seemed more diverse than memory cells.

CDR1 SQVTM and CDR2 ANQGSEA come from the germline V gene. The ends lost 4 bases at V and 4 bases at J; junction bases unmatched: 3. This CDR3 contains 12 residues. This TCR came from a human donor in good health. Source material: non-Treg CD4+ T cells sorted from blood. This chain uses TRBV29-1 with TRBJ1-2; TRBD1 aligns across 7 bases. CDR3 nucleotide sequence: TGCAGCGTTGTGGGACAGCCCTATGGCTACACCTTC. The encoded protein is CSVVGQPYGYTF.